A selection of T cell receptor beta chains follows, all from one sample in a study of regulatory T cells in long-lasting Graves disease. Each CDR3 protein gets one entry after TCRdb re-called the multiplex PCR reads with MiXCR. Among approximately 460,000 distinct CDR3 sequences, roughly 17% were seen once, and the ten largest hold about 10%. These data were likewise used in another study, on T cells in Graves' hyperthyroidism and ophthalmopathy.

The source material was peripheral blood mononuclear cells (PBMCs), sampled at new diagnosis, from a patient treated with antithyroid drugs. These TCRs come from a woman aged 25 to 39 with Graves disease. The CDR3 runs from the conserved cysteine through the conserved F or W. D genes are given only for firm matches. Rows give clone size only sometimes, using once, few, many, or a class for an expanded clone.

CDR3aa: CAISDGQSYGYTF
CDR3nt: TGTGCCATCAGTGACGGGCAGAGCTATGGCTACACCTTC
j_gene: TRBJ1-2
d_gene: -
v_gene: TRBV10-3
abundance: many

CDR3aa: CSASSPREQYF
CDR3nt: TGCAGTGCTAGTTCTCCGCGCGAGCAGTACTTC
j_gene: TRBJ2-7
d_gene: -
v_gene: TRBV20-1
abundance: many

CDR3aa: CSTPGQDVYSNQPQHF
CDR3nt: TGCAGTACCCCGGGACAGGATGTTTATAGCAATCAGCCCCAGCATTTT
j_gene: TRBJ1-5
d_gene: TRBD1
v_gene: TRBV20-1
abundance: many

CDR3aa: CATSPGQGTYEQYF
CDR3nt: TGTGCCACCTCCCCGGGACAGGGAACCTACGAGCAGTACTTC
j_gene: TRBJ2-7
d_gene: TRBD1
v_gene: TRBV6-1
abundance: many

CDR3aa: CASRPQGRSGELFF
CDR3nt: TGTGCCAGCAGGCCACAGGGGAGGTCCGGGGAGCTGTTTTTT
j_gene: TRBJ2-2
d_gene: -
v_gene: TRBV28
abundance: many

CDR3aa: CASSLGTFYEQYF
CDR3nt: TGCGCCAGCAGCTTGGGTACTTTCTACGAGCAGTACTTC
j_gene: TRBJ2-7
d_gene: -
v_gene: TRBV5-1
abundance: many

CDR3aa: CASSPRQGGTFF
CDR3nt: TGTGCCAGCAGTCCCAGACAGGGCGGAACTTTCTTT
j_gene: TRBJ1-1
d_gene: TRBD1
v_gene: TRBV12-3/TRBV12-4
abundance: many

CDR3aa: CASSLEPAEGRSEQFF
CDR3nt: TGTGCCAGCAGTTTAGAACCGGCGGAGGGGCGGAGTGAGCAGTTCTTC
j_gene: TRBJ2-1
d_gene: -
v_gene: TRBV12-3/TRBV12-4
abundance: few

CDR3aa: CASSLEGDWAGDEQFF
CDR3nt: TGTGCCAGCAGCTTAGAGGGGGACTGGGCAGGGGATGAGCAGTTCTTC
j_gene: TRBJ2-1
d_gene: -
v_gene: TRBV11-2
abundance: many

CDR3aa: CASSTVTGGEKLFF
CDR3nt: TGTGCCAGCAGTACCGTGACGGGCGGGGAAAAACTGTTTTTT
j_gene: TRBJ1-4
d_gene: -
v_gene: TRBV28
abundance: many

CDR3aa: CASSLPENTDTQYF
CDR3nt: TGCGCCAGCAGCCTGCCGGAGAACACAGATACGCAGTATTTT
j_gene: TRBJ2-3
d_gene: -
v_gene: TRBV5-1
abundance: few

CDR3aa: CSARGTGEVGYGYTF
CDR3nt: TGCAGTGCTAGGGGGACAGGGGAAGTCGGCTATGGCTACACCTTC
j_gene: TRBJ1-2
d_gene: TRBD1
v_gene: TRBV20-1
abundance: -

CDR3aa: CASSQIPTDTQYF
CDR3nt: TGTGCCAGCAGCCAAATTCCCACAGATACGCAGTATTTT
j_gene: TRBJ2-3
d_gene: -
v_gene: TRBV3-1
abundance: many

CDR3aa: CASSLQSGEETQYF
CDR3nt: TGTGCCAGCAGCTTACAAAGCGGAGAAGAGACCCAGTACTTC
j_gene: TRBJ2-5
d_gene: -
v_gene: TRBV7-9
abundance: -

CDR3aa: CASSSGDWPYEQYF
CDR3nt: TGTGCCAGCAGCAGTGGGGACTGGCCCTACGAGCAGTACTTC
j_gene: TRBJ2-7
d_gene: -
v_gene: TRBV28
abundance: many

CDR3aa: CASSLSGSMGEQYF
CDR3nt: TGTGCCAGCAGCTTATCGGGATCCATGGGCGAGCAGTACTTC
j_gene: TRBJ2-7
d_gene: -
v_gene: TRBV11-2
abundance: many

CDR3aa: CASTLTSGIAGELFF
CDR3nt: TGTGCCAGCACATTGACTAGCGGGATCGCCGGGGAGCTGTTTTTT
j_gene: TRBJ2-2
d_gene: TRBD2
v_gene: TRBV6-1
abundance: -

CDR3aa: CASGLVWGNQPQHF
CDR3nt: TGTGCCAGCGGGTTGGTCTGGGGGAATCAGCCCCAGCATTTT
j_gene: TRBJ1-5
d_gene: -
v_gene: TRBV27
abundance: few

CDR3aa: CASSPRRIMQFF
CDR3nt: TGTGCCAGCAGCCCCCGGCGAATTATGCAGTTCTTC
j_gene: TRBJ2-1
d_gene: -
v_gene: TRBV7-6
abundance: many

CDR3aa: CASSPGGQLNTEAFF
CDR3nt: TGTGCCAGCAGTCCCGGGGGACAGCTGAACACTGAAGCTTTCTTT
j_gene: TRBJ1-1
d_gene: TRBD1
v_gene: TRBV27
abundance: few

CDR3aa: CAISESGAEQFF
CDR3nt: TGTGCCATCAGTGAGTCCGGCGCTGAGCAGTTCTTC
j_gene: TRBJ2-1
d_gene: -
v_gene: TRBV10-3
abundance: many

CDR3aa: CSAFAREGYGYTF
CDR3nt: TGCAGCGCCTTTGCCAGGGAGGGCTATGGCTACACCTTC
j_gene: TRBJ1-2
d_gene: -
v_gene: TRBV29-1
abundance: many

CDR3aa: CASSLWGQSTDTQYF
CDR3nt: TGTGCCAGCAGTTTATGGGGACAGAGCACAGATACGCAGTATTTT
j_gene: TRBJ2-3
d_gene: TRBD1
v_gene: TRBV27
abundance: few

CDR3aa: CAISEGGEPLHF
CDR3nt: TGTGCCATCAGTGAGGGAGGGGAGCCCCTCCACTTT
j_gene: TRBJ1-6
d_gene: -
v_gene: TRBV10-3
abundance: few

CDR3aa: CASRGDRGGREQYF
CDR3nt: TGTGCCAGCAGGGGCGACAGGGGTGGTCGCGAGCAGTACTTC
j_gene: TRBJ2-7
d_gene: TRBD1
v_gene: TRBV2
abundance: -

CDR3aa: CASQPSGATNEKLFF
CDR3nt: TGCGCCAGCCAACCCAGCGGGGCAACTAATGAAAAACTGTTTTTT
j_gene: TRBJ1-4
d_gene: -
v_gene: TRBV5-1
abundance: few

CDR3aa: CATSDPKRPPRAGELFF
CDR3nt: TGTGCCACCAGTGATCCCAAGCGGCCCCCGCGAGCCGGGGAGCTGTTTTTT
j_gene: TRBJ2-2
d_gene: -
v_gene: TRBV24-1
abundance: few

CDR3aa: CASSFRGLAGLTDTQYF
CDR3nt: TGTGCCAGCAGCTTTAGGGGGCTAGCGGGACTCACAGATACGCAGTATTTT
j_gene: TRBJ2-3
d_gene: TRBD2
v_gene: TRBV5-6
abundance: many

CDR3aa: CASSLLLGQGPDGTF
CDR3nt: TGTGCCAGCAGCTTACTCCTCGGACAGGGCCCGGATGGCACCTTC
j_gene: TRBJ1-2
d_gene: TRBD1
v_gene: TRBV11-3
abundance: -

CDR3aa: CASSTGQGLDYGYTF
CDR3nt: TGTGCCAGCAGTACAGGACAGGGGCTAGACTATGGCTACACCTTC
j_gene: TRBJ1-2
d_gene: TRBD1
v_gene: TRBV28
abundance: many

CDR3aa: CASSYGADEQYF
CDR3nt: TGTGCCAGCAGCTACGGGGCGGACGAGCAGTACTTC
j_gene: TRBJ2-7
d_gene: -
v_gene: TRBV7-9
abundance: -

CDR3aa: CAWSEGFSYEQYF
CDR3nt: TGTGCCTGGAGTGAGGGCTTCTCCTACGAGCAGTACTTC
j_gene: TRBJ2-7
d_gene: -
v_gene: TRBV30
abundance: many

CDR3aa: CASSFPGHLNTGELFF
CDR3nt: TGTGCCAGCAGTTTTCCGGGACACCTAAACACCGGGGAGCTGTTTTTT
j_gene: TRBJ2-2
d_gene: -
v_gene: TRBV12-3/TRBV12-4
abundance: -

CDR3aa: CSAPPTSSYEQYF
CDR3nt: TGCAGTGCTCCGCCGACTAGCAGCTACGAGCAGTACTTC
j_gene: TRBJ2-7
d_gene: TRBD2
v_gene: TRBV20-1
abundance: many

CDR3aa: CASSGTRDEQFF
CDR3nt: TGTGCCAGTAGCGGGACTAGGGATGAGCAGTTCTTC
j_gene: TRBJ2-1
d_gene: TRBD2
v_gene: TRBV19
abundance: -

CDR3aa: CASTTPGLAGPPTDTQYF
CDR3nt: TGTGCCAGCACCACTCCGGGACTAGCGGGACCGCCCACAGATACGCAGTATTTT
j_gene: TRBJ2-3
d_gene: TRBD2
v_gene: TRBV28
abundance: many